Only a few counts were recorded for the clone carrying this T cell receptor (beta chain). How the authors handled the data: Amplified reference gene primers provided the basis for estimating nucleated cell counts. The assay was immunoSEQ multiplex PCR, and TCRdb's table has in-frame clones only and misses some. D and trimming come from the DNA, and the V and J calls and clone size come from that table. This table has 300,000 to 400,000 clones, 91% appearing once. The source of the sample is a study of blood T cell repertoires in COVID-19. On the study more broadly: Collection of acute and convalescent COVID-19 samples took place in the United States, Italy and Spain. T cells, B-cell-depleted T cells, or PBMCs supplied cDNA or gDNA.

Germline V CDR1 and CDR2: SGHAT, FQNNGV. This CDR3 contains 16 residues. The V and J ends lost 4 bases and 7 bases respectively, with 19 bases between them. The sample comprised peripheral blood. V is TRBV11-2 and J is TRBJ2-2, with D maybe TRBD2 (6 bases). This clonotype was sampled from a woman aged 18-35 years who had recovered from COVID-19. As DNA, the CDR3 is TGTGCCAGCAGCTATAAGGGAGCGGAGGGCGGCGGGGAGCTGTTTTTT. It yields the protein CASSYKGAEGGGELFF.